This paragraph reports one T cell receptor beta chain. Trimming took 0 bases from V and 0 from J, leaving 6 bases between them. CDR1 and CDR2 (germline): PRHDT, FYEKMQ (reference sequence). The CDR3 has 15 amino acids. Measured with immunoSEQ multiplex PCR; TCRdb has only the in-frame clones, and not every one. Here the sample spans just under 45,000 clones, 90% to 97% being singletons. The entry originates in a study of technical replicates of blood from several donors. The TCR sequence derives from a human donor in good health. Sequenced input: T cells isolated from PBMCs. V and J are TRBV13 and TRBJ2-1; tentative D call: TRBD2 (5 bases). CDR3 sequence: CASSLGGSSYNEQFF. CDR3 DNA sequence: TGTGCCAGCAGCTTAGGTGGGAGCTCCTACAATGAGCAGTTCTTC.